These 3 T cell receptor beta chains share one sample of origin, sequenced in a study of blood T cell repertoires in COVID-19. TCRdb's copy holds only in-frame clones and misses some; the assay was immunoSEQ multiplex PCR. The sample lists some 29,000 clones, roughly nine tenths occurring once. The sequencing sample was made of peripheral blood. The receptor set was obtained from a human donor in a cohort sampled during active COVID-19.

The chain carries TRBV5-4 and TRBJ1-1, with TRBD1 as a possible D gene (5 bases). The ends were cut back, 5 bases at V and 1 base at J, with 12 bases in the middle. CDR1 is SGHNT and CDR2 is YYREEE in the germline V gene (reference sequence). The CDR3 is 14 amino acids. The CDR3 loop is CASRLQETNTEAFF. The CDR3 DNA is TGTGCCAGCAGGTTACAGGAAACGAACACTGAAGCTTTCTTT.

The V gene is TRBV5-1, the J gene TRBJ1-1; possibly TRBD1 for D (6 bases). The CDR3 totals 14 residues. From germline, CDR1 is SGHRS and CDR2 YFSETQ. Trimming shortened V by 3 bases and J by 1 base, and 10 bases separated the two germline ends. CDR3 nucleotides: TGCGCCAGCAGCTCTACAGGGTGGAACACTGAAGCTTTCTTT. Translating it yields CASSSTGWNTEAFF. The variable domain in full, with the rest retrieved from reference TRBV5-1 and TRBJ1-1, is KAGVTQTPRYLIKTRGQQVTLSCSPISGHRSVSWYQQTPGQGLQFLFEYFSETQRNKGNFPGRFSGRQFSNSRSEMNVSTLELGDSALYLCASSSTGWNTEAFFGQGTRLTVV.

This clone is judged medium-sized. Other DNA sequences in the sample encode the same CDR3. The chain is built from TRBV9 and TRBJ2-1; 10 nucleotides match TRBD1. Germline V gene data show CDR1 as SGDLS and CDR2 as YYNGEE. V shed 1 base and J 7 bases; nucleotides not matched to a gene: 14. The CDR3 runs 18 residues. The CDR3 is CASSVRLGGTGVGNEQFF. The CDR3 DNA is TGTGCCAGCAGCGTACGTCTGGGGGGGACAGGGGTTGGAAATGAGCAGTTCTTC.